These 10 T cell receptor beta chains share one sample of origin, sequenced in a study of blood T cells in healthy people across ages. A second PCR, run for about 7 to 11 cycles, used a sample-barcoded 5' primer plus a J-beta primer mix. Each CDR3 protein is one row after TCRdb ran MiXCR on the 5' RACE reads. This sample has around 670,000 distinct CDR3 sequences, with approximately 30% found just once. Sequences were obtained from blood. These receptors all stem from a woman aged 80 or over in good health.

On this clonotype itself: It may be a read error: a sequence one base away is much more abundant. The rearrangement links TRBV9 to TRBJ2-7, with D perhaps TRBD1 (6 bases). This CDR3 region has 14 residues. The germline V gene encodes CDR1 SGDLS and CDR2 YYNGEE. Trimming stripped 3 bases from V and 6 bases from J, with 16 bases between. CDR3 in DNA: TGTGCCAGCAGCGCCAGGACAGCATATGGCGAGCAGTACTTC. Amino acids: CASSARTAYGEQYF.

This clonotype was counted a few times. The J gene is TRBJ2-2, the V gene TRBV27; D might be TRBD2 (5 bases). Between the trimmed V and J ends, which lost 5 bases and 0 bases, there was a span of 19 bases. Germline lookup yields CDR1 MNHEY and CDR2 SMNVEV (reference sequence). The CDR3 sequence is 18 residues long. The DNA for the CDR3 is TGTGCCAGCAGTCCCAGCCCCCAGCGGTACGCGAACACCGGGGAGCTGTTTTTT. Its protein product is CASSPSPQRYANTGELFF.

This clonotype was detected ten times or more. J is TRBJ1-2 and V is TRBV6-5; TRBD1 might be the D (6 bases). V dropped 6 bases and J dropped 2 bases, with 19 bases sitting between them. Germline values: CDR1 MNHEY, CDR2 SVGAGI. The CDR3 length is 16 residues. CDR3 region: CASRSIGTNTNYGYTF. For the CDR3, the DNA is TGTGCCAGCAGAAGCATCGGGACAAACACAAACTATGGCTACACCTTC.

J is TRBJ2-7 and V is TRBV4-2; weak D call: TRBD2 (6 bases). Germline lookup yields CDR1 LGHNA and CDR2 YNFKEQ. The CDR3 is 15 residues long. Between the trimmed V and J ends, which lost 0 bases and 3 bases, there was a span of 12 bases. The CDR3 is CASSQDRLGIYEQYF. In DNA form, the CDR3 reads TGTGCCAGCAGCCAAGATCGACTAGGAATCTACGAGCAGTACTTC.

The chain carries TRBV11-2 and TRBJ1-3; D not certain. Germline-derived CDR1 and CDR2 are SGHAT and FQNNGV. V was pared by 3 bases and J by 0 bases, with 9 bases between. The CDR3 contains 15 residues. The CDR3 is CASSFSGSSGNTIYF. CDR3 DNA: TGTGCCAGCAGCTTTAGTGGGAGCTCTGGAAACACCATATATTTT.

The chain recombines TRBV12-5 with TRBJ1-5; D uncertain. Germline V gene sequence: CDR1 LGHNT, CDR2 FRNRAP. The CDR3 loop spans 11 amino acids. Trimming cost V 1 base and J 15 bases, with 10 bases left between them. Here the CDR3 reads CASGLGDLPHF. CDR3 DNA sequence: TGTGCTAGTGGTTTGGGTGACTTACCGCATTTT.

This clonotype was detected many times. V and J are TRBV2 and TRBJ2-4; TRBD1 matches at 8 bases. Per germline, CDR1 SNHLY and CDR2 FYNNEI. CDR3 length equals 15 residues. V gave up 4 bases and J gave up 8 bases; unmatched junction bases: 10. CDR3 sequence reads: CASSAPGGRRDIQYF. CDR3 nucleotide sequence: TGTGCCAGCAGTGCACCAGGGGGCAGAAGGGACATTCAGTACTTC.

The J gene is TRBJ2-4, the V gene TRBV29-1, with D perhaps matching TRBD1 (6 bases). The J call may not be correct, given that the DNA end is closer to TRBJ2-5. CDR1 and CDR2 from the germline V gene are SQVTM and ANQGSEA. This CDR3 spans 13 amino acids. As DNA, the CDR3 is TGCAGCGTTCTACAGGGTTACGAGCAGACCCAGTACTTC. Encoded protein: CSVLQGYEQTQYF.

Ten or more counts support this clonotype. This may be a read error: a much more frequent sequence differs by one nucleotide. The CDR3 nucleotides are TGTGCCAGCAGCTTAGCGGGGGGGCCCTACAATGAGCAGTACTTC. This translates into CASSLAGGPYNEQYF. The genes are TRBV7-2 and TRBJ2-1; a weak D match, TRBD2 (7 bases). TRBJ2-7 matches the DNA end more closely, so the J call is doubtful. The CDR3 is 15 amino acids. CDR1 is SGHTA and CDR2 is FQGNSA in the germline V gene.

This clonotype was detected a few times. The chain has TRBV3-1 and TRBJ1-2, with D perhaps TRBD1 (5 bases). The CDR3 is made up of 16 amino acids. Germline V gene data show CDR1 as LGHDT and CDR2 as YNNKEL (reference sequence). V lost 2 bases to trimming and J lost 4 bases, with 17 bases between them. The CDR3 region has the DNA TGTGCCAGCAGCCAAAACACACTGGGGGAGTTCTATGGCTACACCTTC. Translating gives CASSQNTLGEFYGYTF. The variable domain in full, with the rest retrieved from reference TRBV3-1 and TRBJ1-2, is DTAVSQTPKYLVTQMGNDKSIKCEQNLGHDTMYWYKQDSKKFLKIMFSYNNKELIINETVPNRFSPKSPDKAHLNLHINSLELGDSAVYFCASSQNTLGEFYGYTFGSGTRLTVV.